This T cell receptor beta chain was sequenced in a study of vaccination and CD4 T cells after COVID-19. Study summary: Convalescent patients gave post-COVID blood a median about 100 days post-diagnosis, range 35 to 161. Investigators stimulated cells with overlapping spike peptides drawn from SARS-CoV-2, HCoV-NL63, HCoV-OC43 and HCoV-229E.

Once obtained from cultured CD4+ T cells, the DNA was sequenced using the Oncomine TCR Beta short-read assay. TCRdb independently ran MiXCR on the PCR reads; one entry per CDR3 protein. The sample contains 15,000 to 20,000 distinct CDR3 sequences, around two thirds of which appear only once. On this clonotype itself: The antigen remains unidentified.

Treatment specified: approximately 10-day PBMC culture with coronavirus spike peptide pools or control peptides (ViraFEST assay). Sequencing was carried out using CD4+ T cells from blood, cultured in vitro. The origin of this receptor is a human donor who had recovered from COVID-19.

CDR3 DNA: TGTGCCAGCAGCAGACTAGCGGGAGCCCCAGATACGCAGTATTTT. Its protein product is CASSRLAGAPDTQYF. The chain couples TRBV7-9 to TRBJ2-3; TRBD2 agrees at 12 bases. Germline CDR1 is SEHNR and CDR2 is FQNEAQ (reference sequence). V trimming: 5 bases; J trimming: 4 bases; junction bases outside the gene matches: 4. This CDR3 spans 15 amino acids.